A single sample gave rise to the 32 T cell receptor beta chains below, sequenced in a study of blood T cell repertoires in COVID-19. TCRdb's copy holds only in-frame clones and misses some; the assay was immunoSEQ multiplex PCR. The table records roughly 34,000 clones, 90% of them present only once. Sequencing used peripheral blood. The receptor set was obtained from a man in his sixties with active or convalescent COVID-19.

Remarks on this clone: Other nucleotide sequences from this sample produce the same CDR3. The V and J genes are TRBV7-3 and TRBJ2-3, with 8 bases aligning to TRBD2. The CDR3 covers 15 residues. Germline CDR1 and CDR2: SGHTA and FQGTGA. Trimming removed 2 bases from V and 2 bases from J; junction bases left unmatched: 3. CDR3 bases: TGTGCCAGCAGCTTAGGACTAGCTTTCACAGATACGCAGTATTTT. Encoded protein: CASSLGLAFTDTQYF.

The rearrangement uses TRBV7-3 and TRBJ1-1; tentative D call: TRBD1 (5 bases). The germline V and J ends were trimmed by 8 bases and 1 base, with 11 bases remaining between them. Per germline, CDR1 SGHTA and CDR2 FQGTGA. The CDR3 sequence is 13 residues long. The CDR3 DNA reads TGTGCCAGCGGGGCGTCCAAGAACACTGAAGCTTTCTTT. Its translation is CASGASKNTEAFF.

The chain joins TRBV28 to TRBJ1-2; TRBD1 matches at 10 bases. After removal of 1 base from V and 6 bases from J, the junction contained 11 bases not matched to a gene. Germline CDR1 reads MDHEN; CDR2 reads SYDVKM. The CDR3 covers 17 residues. The CDR3 here is CASSLFARQGAGNGYTF. The CDR3, as DNA: TGTGCCAGCAGTTTATTTGCGAGACAGGGGGCGGGAAATGGCTACACCTTC.

This chain uses TRBV2 with TRBJ2-7; D gene uncertain. Deletions cut 5 bases from V and 4 bases from J, with 9 bases between. The CDR3 is 12 residues long. Looked up from germline, CDR1 is SNHLY and CDR2 is FYNNEI. In nucleotides, the CDR3 is TGTGCCAGCAGTTATACAACATACGAGCAGTACTTC. Protein: CASSYTTYEQYF.

The chain joins TRBV4-1 to TRBJ2-5, with 10 bases that match TRBD2. V was clipped by 4 bases and J by 1 base; unmatched bases: 6. The CDR3 has 16 amino acids. In germline, CDR1 is MGHRA, CDR2 YSYEKL. CDR3 region: CASSRSGGVAQETQYF. DNA for the CDR3: TGCGCCAGCAGCCGCAGCGGGGGGGTGGCCCAAGAGACCCAGTACTTC.

The chain links TRBV2 to TRBJ1-1; the match to TRBD1 covers 7 bases. CDR1 and CDR2 from the germline V gene are SNHLY and FYNNEI. V shed 11 bases, J shed 3 bases, and the junction held 6 bases outside the gene matches. This CDR3 spans 12 amino acids. The CDR3 coding sequence is TGTGCCGGAGGGACAGCATACACTGAAGCTTTCTTT. Residues: CAGGTAYTEAFF.

This chain uses TRBV10-2 with TRBJ2-1; possibly TRBD2 for D (6 bases). V was trimmed by 7 bases and J by 5 bases, leaving 12 bases between them. Germline CDR1 WSHSY, CDR2 SAAADI. This CDR3 region has 13 residues. The chain's CDR3 is CASMTGVDNEQFF. The CDR3 DNA is TGCGCCAGCATGACGGGGGTTGACAATGAGCAGTTCTTC.

This chain connects TRBV5-8 to TRBJ1-5; tentatively, D is TRBD1 (6 bases). CDR3 length equals 14 residues. CDR1 is SGHTS, CDR2 YDEGEE, per germline. Deletions cut 4 bases from V and 2 bases from J, with 10 bases between. Written as DNA, the CDR3 is TGTGCCAGCAGCCACAGGGTCGGCAATCAGCCCCAGCATTTT. Its translation: CASSHRVGNQPQHF.

CDR3 sequence: CASSPKLEDEQYF. The DNA for the CDR3 is TGTGCCAGCTCACCTAAACTGGAGGACGAGCAGTACTTC. The chain uses TRBV18 and TRBJ2-7; the D gene is possibly TRBD2 (5 bases). CDR3 length equals 13 residues. The germline CDR1 and CDR2 sequences are KGHSH and LQKENI. V shed 3 bases and J shed 5 bases, with 11 bases lying between them.

Details on this clone: A junction boundary mismatches the germline segment, possibly from a read error. The chain links TRBV7-7 to TRBJ2-7; 11 nucleotides line up with TRBD1. CDR1 is SSHAT and CDR2 is FNYEAQ in the germline V gene (reference sequence). The CDR3 extends over 15 amino acids. CDR3 loop: CASSIGTGGTYEQYF. The CDR3 bases are TGTGCTAGCAGCATCGGGACAGGGGGGACCTACGAGCAGTACTTC.

The chain uses TRBV27 and TRBJ1-2, with 11 bases that match TRBD1. Germline V gene lookup returns CDR1 MNHEY and CDR2 SMNVEV (reference sequence). J was trimmed by 7 bases and V by 2 bases; bases with no gene match: 12. CDR3 length: 17 amino acids. DNA for the CDR3: TGTGCCAGCAGTTTACAGGCCTCCGGGGACAGGGGGGGTGGCTACACCTTC. This translates into CASSLQASGDRGGGYTF.

This chain uses TRBV6-6 with TRBJ1-2; 7 nucleotides align to TRBD1. V gave up 5 bases and J gave up 4 bases; unmatched junction bases: 13. This CDR3 spans 16 amino acids. The V gene's germline CDR1 is MNHNY and CDR2 SVGAGI (reference sequence). CDR3 sequence reads: CASSTTNPGGGYGYTF. The DNA for the CDR3 is TGTGCCAGCAGTACGACAAACCCAGGGGGAGGCTATGGCTACACCTTC.

This clone was recorded only once. This chain connects TRBV4-1 to TRBJ1-2, with TRBD1 matching over 8 bases. The V gene's germline CDR1 is MGHRA and CDR2 YSYEKL. This CDR3 region has 19 residues. The V gene end was trimmed by 0 bases and the J gene end by 0 bases; junction bases not matched to a gene: 12. The CDR3 reads CASSQDDRGFRLANYGYTF. Here the CDR3 DNA reads TGCGCCAGCAGCCAAGATGACAGGGGCTTTCGTTTAGCTAACTATGGCTACACCTTC.

J is TRBJ1-1 and V is TRBV4-1; 10 nucleotides line up with TRBD1. CDR1 is MGHRA and CDR2 is YSYEKL in the germline V gene. J lost 8 bases, V lost 5 bases, and 8 bases had no gene match. The CDR3 spans 14 residues. The CDR3: CASSLSGTGVEAFF. The CDR3 coding sequence is TGCGCCAGCAGCTTATCCGGGACAGGGGTAGAAGCTTTCTTT.

The V and J genes are TRBV3-1 (or the pseudogene TRBV3-2) and TRBJ1-5; 7 nucleotides agree with TRBD1. The CDR3 spans 18 residues. Unmatched junction bases numbered 9, after V lost 1 base and J lost 0 bases. Germline loops: CDR1 LGHDT, CDR2 YNNKEL (reference sequence). CDR3 coding DNA: TGTGCCAGCAGCCAAGCTGGGGACAGCGCCTATAGCAATCAGCCCCAGCATTTT. Translating it yields CASSQAGDSAYSNQPQHF.

The chain combines TRBV7-6 with TRBJ2-1; D is ambiguous. The CDR3 length is 13 residues. Germline lookup yields CDR1 SGHVS and CDR2 FNYEAQ. V was clipped by 2 bases and J by 4 bases, with 6 bases between them. CDR3 DNA: TGTGCCAGCAGCTTAAGCGCATACAATGAGCAGTTCTTC. Translation gives CASSLSAYNEQFF.

In nucleotides, the CDR3 is TGCGCCAGCAGCACAGGGGCTAGTTCCTACGAGCAGTACTTC. Translation gives CASSTGASSYEQYF. The rearrangement joins TRBV4-3 to TRBJ2-7; 7 positions match TRBD1. The germline V gene encodes CDR1 LGHNA and CDR2 YSLEER. The V and J ends lost 5 bases and 1 base, in that order; junction bases with no gene match: 5. The CDR3 extends over 14 amino acids.

This clone was seen just once. The CDR3 sequence is CASSQAPRGGWDIQYF. The CDR3 nucleotides are TGCGCCAGCAGCCAAGCCCCCCGTGGGGGGTGGGACATTCAGTACTTC. The V and J genes are TRBV4-1 and TRBJ2-4, with D perhaps matching TRBD2 (6 bases). Trimming left V 1 base short and J 8 bases short, with 18 bases between. CDR1 and CDR2 (germline): MGHRA, YSYEKL. This CDR3 has 16 residues.

This chain uses TRBV16 with TRBJ1-6; TRBD1 aligns across 10 bases. V dropped 6 bases and J dropped 9; count of bases not matched to a gene: 14. The CDR3 sequence is 17 residues long. The germline V gene has CDR1 KGHSY and CDR2 FQNENV. The CDR3 spells CASRLSWDRGGSSPLHF. The DNA of the CDR3 is TGTGCCAGCAGACTGTCCTGGGACAGGGGAGGAAGTTCACCCCTCCACTTT.

The rearrangement links TRBV6-5 to TRBJ1-1; 7 bases map to TRBD1. The CDR3 consists of 13 residues. Germline CDR1 is MNHEY and CDR2 is SVGAGI. Losses at the gene ends were 2 bases for V and 5 bases for J; bases not matched to a gene: 2. The CDR3 bases are TGTGCCAGCAGTTACCCGGGACAGACTGAAGCTTTCTTT. This translates into CASSYPGQTEAFF.

The V gene is TRBV28, the J gene TRBJ1-5; 7 bases match TRBD1. The CDR3 length is 14 residues. The V segment lost 5 bases and the J segment 6 bases; nucleotides outside the gene matches: 7. Germline CDR1 MDHEN, CDR2 SYDVKM. The CDR3 is CASSKGGSGQPQHF. Here the CDR3 DNA reads TGTGCCAGCAGTAAAGGGGGCAGCGGTCAGCCCCAGCATTTT.

CDR3 sequence: CASSYRPGGMNTEAFF. The CDR3, as DNA: TGCGCCAGCAGCTACCGACCCGGGGGAATGAACACTGAAGCTTTCTTT. J is TRBJ1-1 and V is TRBV5-1; tentative D call: TRBD1 (5 bases). Germline V gene sequence: CDR1 SGHRS, CDR2 YFSETQ. The germline V and J ends were trimmed by 3 bases and 0 bases, with 15 bases remaining between them. The CDR3 is made up of 16 amino acids.

V is TRBV5-1 and J is TRBJ1-3; a possible D gene is TRBD1 (5 bases). The CDR3 loop spans 15 amino acids. Trimming removed 0 bases at V and 1 base at J, with 8 bases between. Germline V gene sequence: CDR1 SGHRS, CDR2 YFSETQ. The CDR3 nucleotides read TGCGCCAGCAGCTTGGAGGGGTTATCTGGAAACACCATATATTTT. Protein sequence: CASSLEGLSGNTIYF.

The V and J genes are TRBV24-1 and TRBJ2-1; tentative D call: TRBD1 (6 bases). Trimming removed 9 bases at V and 15 bases at J, with 17 bases between. There are 11 residues in the CDR3. The V gene's germline CDR1 is KGHDR and CDR2 SFDVKD. The CDR3 DNA follows: TGTGCCACCGGGGTACAGGGAATATGGTTCTTC. Its translation is CATGVQGIWFF.

The genes are TRBV6-4 and TRBJ2-1; D unresolved. This CDR3 is 15 amino acids long. From germline, CDR1 is MRHNA and CDR2 SNTAGT. Trimming removed 6 bases at V and 2 bases at J, with 14 bases between. The CDR3 here is CASRKDSPAYNEQFF. In DNA form, the CDR3 reads TGTGCCAGCAGGAAAGATAGCCCTGCCTACAATGAGCAGTTCTTC.

The chain employs TRBV18 and TRBJ2-3; D is unclear. V lost 0 bases and J 6 bases, leaving 13 bases between the germline ends. The germline gives CDR1 KGHSH, CDR2 LQKENI. CDR3 length: 15 amino acids. The DNA of the CDR3 is TGTGCCAGCTCACCACCGGGTGAGGCTAAGGATACGCAGTATTTT. Translating gives CASSPPGEAKDTQYF.

The chain carries TRBV10-1 and TRBJ2-3; TRBD2 agrees at 7 bases. The germline CDR1 and CDR2 sequences are WNHNN and SYGVQD (reference sequence). The CDR3 contains 15 residues. The trim removed 3 bases at V and 5 bases at J, leaving 8 bases unmatched. The CDR3 DNA follows: TGCGCCAGCAGTGAAGGTCTAGCGGTTATAGATACGCAGTATTTT. This translates into CASSEGLAVIDTQYF.

The J gene is TRBJ1-3, the V gene TRBV5-1; D is ambiguous. V was pared by 0 bases and J by 2 bases, with 15 bases between. The CDR3 covers 17 residues. CDR1 is SGHRS and CDR2 is YFSETQ in the germline V gene. The CDR3 nucleotides read TGCGCCAGCAGCTTGGGCGGGCCTACTCGCACTGGAAACACCATATATTTT. It is translated as CASSLGGPTRTGNTIYF.

This clone occurred once. The rearrangement joins TRBV19 to TRBJ1-1; perhaps TRBD1 as D (6 bases). V was shortened by 4 bases and J by 2 bases, with 11 bases between the two germline ends. The CDR3 has 14 residues. Germline CDR1 LNHDA, CDR2 SQIVND (reference sequence). In DNA form, the CDR3 reads TGTGCCAGTAGTACTACAGGGAGTAACACTGAAGCTTTCTTT. Encoded protein: CASSTTGSNTEAFF.

The chain employs TRBV27 and TRBJ1-2; perhaps TRBD1 as D (6 bases). This CDR3 is 14 amino acids long. CDR1 is MNHEY, CDR2 SMNVEV, per germline (reference sequence). V was clipped by 2 bases and J by 4 bases, with 11 bases between them. CDR3 bases: TGTGCCAGCAGTTTAAAAGGGGGGGCCTATGGCTACACCTTC. This codes for CASSLKGGAYGYTF.

The rearrangement uses TRBV19 and TRBJ1-4; D is undetermined. The CDR3 length is 16 residues. Trimming shortened V by 1 base and J by 4 bases, and 13 bases separated the two germline ends. The germline CDR1 and CDR2 sequences are LNHDA and SQIVND (reference sequence). The CDR3 region has the DNA TGTGCCAGTAGTATAGGGTTCCAGGTCTTTAATGAAAAACTGTTTTTT. Encoded protein: CASSIGFQVFNEKLFF.

This chain links TRBV5-1 with TRBJ2-3; no firm D call. In germline, CDR1 is SGHRS, CDR2 YFSETQ. Between the trimmed V and J ends, which lost 2 bases and 4 bases, there was a span of 5 bases. The CDR3 has 12 residues. The CDR3 DNA reads TGCGCCAGCAGCTTTAATGCAGATACGCAGTATTTT. As protein: CASSFNADTQYF.